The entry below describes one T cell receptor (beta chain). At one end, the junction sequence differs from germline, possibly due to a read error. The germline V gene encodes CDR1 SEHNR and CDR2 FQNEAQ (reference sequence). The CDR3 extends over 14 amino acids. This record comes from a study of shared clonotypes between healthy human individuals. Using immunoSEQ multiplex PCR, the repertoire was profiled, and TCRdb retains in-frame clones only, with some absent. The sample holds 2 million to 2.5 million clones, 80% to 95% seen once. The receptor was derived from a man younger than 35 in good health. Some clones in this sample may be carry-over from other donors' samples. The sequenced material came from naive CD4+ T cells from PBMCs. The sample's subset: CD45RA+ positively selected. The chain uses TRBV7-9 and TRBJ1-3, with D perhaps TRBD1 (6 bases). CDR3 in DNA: TGTGCCAGCAGCTTCGAACAGGGAGGAAACACCACATATTTT. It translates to CASSFEQGGNTTYF.